This T cell receptor (beta chain) comes out of a study of blood T cell repertoires in COVID-19. Study as a whole: Researchers got acute and convalescent COVID-19 samples from the United States, Italy and Spain. Nucleic acid was either cDNA or gDNA, and it came from T cells, B-cell-depleted T cells, or PBMCs.

Germline V gives CDR1 SGHRS, CDR2 YFSETQ. Trimming took 1 base from V and 5 from J, leaving 12 bases between them. The CDR3 is 14 residues long. How the authors handled the data: How many nucleated cells were present was estimated from reference gene primer amplification. Repertoires were generated with immunoSEQ multiplex PCR, while TCRdb's copy carries only in-frame clones and drops some. Clonal size and the V and J genes are those of that table, whereas D and trimming came from the DNA. This repertoire shows 34,000 or so clones, 85% to 95% found once; its top ten account for 35% to 50%. Sample: peripheral blood. The chain couples TRBV5-1 to TRBJ2-5; tentative D call: TRBD2 (6 bases). The sequence was obtained from a man between 60 and 75 years old with active or convalescent COVID-19. The CDR3 DNA reads as TGCGCCAGCAGCTTGCCCGGGAGCCACGAGACCCAGTACTTC. This translates into CASSLPGSHETQYF.